The 4 T cell receptor beta chains below were found in one sample sequenced in a study of shared clonotypes between healthy human individuals. Sequencing used immunoSEQ multiplex PCR; TCRdb keeps in-frame clones, though not all of them. The sample carries around 1,100,000 clones, around 77% recorded once. The material sequenced was memory CD4+ T cells from PBMCs. Specified subset: CD45RA-negative fraction. These receptors came from a man between 18 and 35 years old in good health. Some clones in this sample may be carry-over from other donors' samples.

In this sample, this clone turned up once. The V call is TRBV5-1, the J call TRBJ1-1; maybe TRBD1 (5 bases). The germline V and J ends were trimmed by 1 base and 3 bases, with 16 bases remaining between them. The CDR3 has 16 residues. CDR1 and CDR2 (germline): SGHRS, YFSETQ. DNA of the CDR3: TGCGCCAGCAGCTTGTCTTACGGGGGTATGGACACTGAAGCTTTCTTT. It codes for CASSLSYGGMDTEAFF.

This chain joins TRBV5-1 and TRBJ2-2; D possibly corresponds to TRBD2 (6 bases). Germline V gives CDR1 SGHRS, CDR2 YFSETQ. Trimming stripped 3 bases from V and 1 base from J, with 13 bases between. The CDR3 runs to 16 residues. The CDR3 reads CASSSAGNGNTGELFF. CDR3 DNA sequence: TGCGCCAGCAGCTCGGCGGGAAATGGGAACACCGGGGAGCTGTTTTTT.

The chain employs TRBV5-1 and TRBJ2-2; 14 nucleotides line up with TRBD2. There are 15 residues in the CDR3. The junction had 5 bases not matched to a gene; V was cut back by 5 bases and J by 8 bases. CDR1 is SGHRS and CDR2 is YFSETQ in the germline V gene. This CDR3 is CASRGLAGVDGELFF. DNA of the CDR3: TGCGCCAGCAGGGGACTAGCGGGAGTGGATGGGGAGCTGTTTTTT. The full variable domain, its missing parts supplied by reference TRBV5-1 and TRBJ2-2, is KAGVTQTPRYLIKTRGQQVTLSCSPISGHRSVSWYQQTPGQGLQFLFEYFSETQRNKGNFPGRFSGRQFSNSRSEMNVSTLELGDSALYLCASRGLAGVDGELFFGEGSRLTVL.

This clone was observed a few times. The sample contains more than one DNA sequence encoding this CDR3. This chain links TRBV7-3 with TRBJ2-2; no clear D. This CDR3 comprises 13 residues. V was shortened by 0 bases and J by 1 base, with 0 bases between the two germline ends. Germline V CDR1 and CDR2: SGHTA, FQGTGA. The CDR3 bases are TGTGCCAGCAGCTTAACGAACACCGGGGAGCTGTTTTTT. As protein: CASSLTNTGELFF. Full variable domain (missing parts from reference TRBV7-3 and TRBJ2-2): GAGVSQTPSNKVTEKGKYVELRCDPISGHTALYWYRQSLGQGPEFLIYFQGTGAADDSGLPNDRFFAVRPEGSVSTLKIQRTERGDSAVYLCASSLTNTGELFFGEGSRLTVL.